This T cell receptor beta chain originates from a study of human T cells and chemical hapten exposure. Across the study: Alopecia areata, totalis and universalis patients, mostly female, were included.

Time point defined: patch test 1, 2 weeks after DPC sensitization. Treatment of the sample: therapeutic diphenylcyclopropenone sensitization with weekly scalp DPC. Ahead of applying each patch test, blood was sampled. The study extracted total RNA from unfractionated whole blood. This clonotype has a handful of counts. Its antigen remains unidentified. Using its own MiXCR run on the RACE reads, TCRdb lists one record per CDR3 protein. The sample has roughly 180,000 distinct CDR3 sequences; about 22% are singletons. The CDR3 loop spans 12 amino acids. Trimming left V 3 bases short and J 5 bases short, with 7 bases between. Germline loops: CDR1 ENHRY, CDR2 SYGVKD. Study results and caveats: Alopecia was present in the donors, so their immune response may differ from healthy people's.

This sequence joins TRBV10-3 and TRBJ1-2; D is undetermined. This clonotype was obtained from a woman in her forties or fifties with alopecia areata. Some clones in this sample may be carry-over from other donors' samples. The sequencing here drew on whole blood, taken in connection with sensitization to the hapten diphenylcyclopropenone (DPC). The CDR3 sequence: CAISESHYGYTF. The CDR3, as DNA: TGTGCCATCAGTGAATCTCATTATGGCTACACCTTC.